Listed here are 29 T cell receptor beta chains from one sample, sequenced in a study of blood T cell repertoires in COVID-19. Using immunoSEQ multiplex PCR, the repertoire was profiled, and TCRdb retains in-frame clones only, with some absent. The table has 200,000 or so clones, 86% seen once. Source material: peripheral blood. The receptor source for this set is a woman in her seventies with acute or convalescent COVID-19.

The chain couples TRBV3-1 (or the pseudogene TRBV3-2) to TRBJ2-1; 8 bases line up with TRBD2. The CDR3 is 16 residues long. Germline CDR1 LGHDT, CDR2 YNNKEL (reference sequence). The trim removed 2 bases at V and 5 bases at J, leaving 8 bases unmatched. CDR3 amino acids: CASSQRGGRLDNEQFF. CDR3 nucleotide sequence: TGTGCCAGCAGCCAACGGGGGGGACGCCTCGACAATGAGCAGTTCTTC.

This clone occurred once. The CDR3 DNA follows: TGTGCCAGCAGGGCGACATCGCGGGATTCACCCCTCCACTTT. The encoded protein is CASRATSRDSPLHF. The J gene is TRBJ1-6, the V gene TRBV2; unclear D gene. The CDR3 length is 14 residues. From germline, CDR1 is SNHLY and CDR2 FYNNEI. The V gene lost 6 bases and the J gene lost 8 bases, with 14 bases spanning the gap.

J is TRBJ1-2 and V is TRBV3-1 (or the pseudogene TRBV3-2), with 7 bases that match TRBD1. CDR1 is LGHDT and CDR2 is YNNKEL in the germline V gene (reference sequence). The CDR3 has 15 residues. V lost 0 bases and J lost 4; bases outside the gene matches: 5. CDR3 region: CASSQEQGGSYGYTF. Here the CDR3 DNA reads TGTGCCAGCAGCCAAGAGCAGGGGGGATCCTATGGCTACACCTTC.

The V and J genes are TRBV5-4 and TRBJ1-5, with D perhaps TRBD1 (5 bases). Per germline, CDR1 SGHNT and CDR2 YYREEE (reference sequence). V was shortened by 0 bases and J by 4 bases, with 11 bases between the two germline ends. This CDR3 contains 15 residues. The CDR3 DNA follows: TGTGCCAGCAGCTTGGGGGGCCAGTTAAATCAGCCCCAGCATTTT. Translating gives CASSLGGQLNQPQHF. Variable domain in full (rest from reference TRBV5-4 and TRBJ1-5): ETGVTQSPTHLIKTRGQQVTLRCSSQSGHNTVSWYQQALGQGPQFIFQYYREEENGRGNFPPRFSGLQFPNYSSELNVNALELDDSALYLCASSLGGQLNQPQHFGDGTRLSIL.

The chain links TRBV7-9 to TRBJ2-1; the match to TRBD1 covers 10 bases. The junction had 13 bases not matched to a gene; V was cut back by 5 bases and J by 9 bases. The CDR3 consists of 16 residues. CDR1 is SEHNR and CDR2 is FQNEAQ in the germline V gene (reference sequence). As DNA, the CDR3 is TGTGCCAGCAGCCAAACAGGACAGGGGGATCGGGGTGAGCAGTTCTTC. Protein: CASSQTGQGDRGEQFF.

Judged by abundance, this clone is medium-sized (0.01 to 0.1%). V and J are TRBV6-5 and TRBJ1-2; D not resolved. V lost 4 bases and J 2 bases, leaving 11 bases between the germline ends. The CDR3 contains 14 residues. Germline V gene data show CDR1 as MNHEY and CDR2 as SVGAGI. CDR3 sequence (DNA): TGTGCCAGCAGTTCCGACTTGGCAAACTATGGCTACACCTTC. Translated: CASSSDLANYGYTF.

This clone showed up just once. This chain uses TRBV5-1 with TRBJ2-2; weak D call: TRBD2 (6 bases). Trimming took 4 bases from V and 0 from J, leaving 10 bases between them. This CDR3 has 15 residues. CDR1 and CDR2 from the germline V gene are SGHRS and YFSETQ. The CDR3 is CASSGGLTNTGELFF. In nucleotides, the CDR3 is TGCGCCAGCAGCGGGGGACTTACGAACACCGGGGAGCTGTTTTTT.

The chain combines TRBV6-5 with TRBJ1-1; TRBD1 is a possible D gene (6 bases). Germline values: CDR1 MNHEY, CDR2 SVGAGI. This CDR3 contains 14 residues. Deletions cut 6 bases from V and 1 base from J, with 12 bases between. The CDR3 sequence is CASRLKTGNTEAFF. DNA for the CDR3: TGTGCCAGCAGGCTGAAGACAGGGAACACTGAAGCTTTCTTT.

The chain is built from TRBV27 and TRBJ2-1; 9 bases match TRBD1. Germline CDR1 MNHEY, CDR2 SMNVEV (reference sequence). This CDR3 spans 13 amino acids. The ends lost 3 bases at V and 15 bases at J; junction bases unmatched: 9. This CDR3 is CASSFRRDREVFF. The DNA of the CDR3 is TGTGCCAGCAGTTTTAGGAGGGACAGGGAGGTGTTCTTC.

The chain is built from TRBV12-3 or TRBV12-4 and TRBJ1-1, with unresolved D. The CDR3 extends over 12 amino acids. Between the trimmed V and J ends, which lost 5 bases and 2 bases, there was a span of 6 bases. In DNA, the CDR3 is TGTGCCAGCAGTAACAGCAACACTGAAGCTTTCTTT. It codes for CASSNSNTEAFF.

The J gene is TRBJ2-3, the V gene TRBV2; D is perhaps TRBD2 (5 bases). The CDR3 is 15 amino acids. Trimming took off 6 bases at V and 6 bases at J, with 19 bases between the two ends. Germline V gene sequence: CDR1 SNHLY, CDR2 FYNNEI. CDR3 nucleotide sequence: TGTGCCAGCAGGAGGACCCCTCTCGGGATGGATACGCAGTATTTT. Residues: CASRRTPLGMDTQYF.

The V gene is TRBV11-2, the J gene TRBJ2-4, with 8 positions matching TRBD1. Germline V CDR1 and CDR2: SGHAT, FQNNGV. The CDR3 extends over 14 amino acids. V shed 4 bases and J 8 bases; nucleotides not matched to a gene: 7. The CDR3 protein is CASSSARGRHIQYF. Written as DNA, the CDR3 is TGTGCCAGCAGCTCGGCCAGGGGGCGTCACATTCAGTACTTC.

This clone was recorded once. The CDR3 DNA follows: TGTGCCAGCTCTTTCCCAGGGGGAAACACCATATATTTT. Protein product: CASSFPGGNTIYF. This sequence joins TRBV18 and TRBJ1-3; maybe TRBD1 (5 bases). There are 13 residues in the CDR3. Germline V lookup: CDR1 KGHSH, CDR2 LQKENI. Between the trimmed V and J ends, which lost 6 bases and 4 bases, there was a span of 10 bases.

The chain carries TRBV24-1 and TRBJ2-2; D gene unclear. Germline CDR1 reads KGHDR; CDR2 reads SFDVKD. The V and J ends lost 5 bases and 0 bases respectively, with 12 bases between them. The CDR3 loop spans 16 amino acids. CDR3 region: CATSAAGPTNTGELFF. The CDR3 region has the DNA TGTGCCACCAGTGCGGCAGGCCCAACGAACACCGGGGAGCTGTTTTTT.

The rearrangement joins TRBV6-5 to TRBJ2-2; tentative D call: TRBD1 (7 bases). The CDR3 extends over 14 amino acids. Germline CDR1 and CDR2: MNHEY and SVGAGI. Trimming cost V 4 bases and J 3 bases, with 9 bases left between them. The chain's CDR3 is CASSSGGYTGELFF. CDR3 bases: TGTGCCAGCAGTTCAGGGGGGTACACCGGGGAGCTGTTTTTT.

The gene calls are TRBV7-2 and TRBJ1-5; D ambiguous. Deletions cut 6 bases from V and 0 bases from J, with 9 bases between. The germline CDR1 and CDR2 sequences are SGHTA and FQGNSA. This CDR3 has 14 amino acids. The CDR3 DNA reads as TGTGCCAGCAGTAGAGAAACTAGCAATCAGCCCCAGCATTTT. Translated, it gives CASSRETSNQPQHF.

This rearrangement joins TRBV11-3 to TRBJ2-5; weak D call: TRBD1 (6 bases). Trimming pared 1 base from V and 4 bases from J, leaving 16 bases between. CDR3 length equals 16 residues. Germline values: CDR1 SGHNT, CDR2 YENEEA. In DNA form, the CDR3 reads TGTGCCAGCAGCTTAGCCATTACAGGGATTACAGAGACCCAGTACTTC. Its translation is CASSLAITGITETQYF.

This clone was seen only once. V gene TRBV7-2 combines with J gene TRBJ1-1; D is perhaps TRBD1 (6 bases). This CDR3 is 15 amino acids long. Germline CDR1 is SGHTA and CDR2 is FQGNSA. V shed 0 bases and J shed 1 base, with 9 bases lying between them. CDR3 residues: CASSLAQGRNTEAFF. CDR3 nucleotides: TGTGCCAGCAGCTTAGCTCAGGGGAGGAACACTGAAGCTTTCTTT.

This rearrangement joins TRBV2 to TRBJ2-3; 13 bases match TRBD2. J gave up 5 bases and V 8 bases, and 7 bases lay outside the gene matches. The CDR3 runs to 15 residues. Germline V CDR1 and CDR2: SNHLY, FYNNEI. The CDR3 protein is CASAELAGGGDTQYF. In DNA form, the CDR3 reads TGTGCCAGCGCCGAACTAGCGGGGGGGGGAGATACGCAGTATTTT. Based on the CDR3 plus reference TRBV2 and TRBJ2-3, the full variable domain is EPEVTQTPSHQVTQMGQEVILRCVPISNHLYFYWYRQILGQKVEFLVSFYNNEISEKSEIFDDQFSVERPDGSNFTLKIRSTKLEDSAMYFCASAELAGGGDTQYFGPGTRLTVL.

The chain combines TRBV11-3 with TRBJ2-2, with TRBD2 identical over 10 bases. CDR3 length: 14 amino acids. Trimming took 8 bases from V and 8 from J; bases not matched to a gene: 8. CDR1 is SGHNT and CDR2 is YENEEA in the germline V gene. CDR3 in amino acids: CASGASGGNGELFF. The CDR3 DNA reads TGTGCCAGCGGAGCTAGCGGGGGTAATGGGGAGCTGTTTTTT. Full variable domain (missing parts from reference TRBV11-3 and TRBJ2-2): EAGVVQSPRYKIIEKKQPVAFWCNPISGHNTLYWYLQNLGQGPELLIRYENEEAVDDSQLPKDRFSAERLKGVDSTLKIQPAELGDSAVYLCASGASGGNGELFFGEGSRLTVL.

A few counts support this clone. V usage is TRBV10-3 and J usage is TRBJ1-1; a possible D gene is TRBD1 (6 bases). V was pared by 10 bases and J by 0 bases, with 12 bases between. Germline CDR1 ENHRY, CDR2 SYGVKD. The CDR3 contains 13 residues. CDR3 bases: TGTGCCACCCAGGACAGCGTGAACACTGAAGCTTTCTTT. This encodes CATQDSVNTEAFF.

This chain joins TRBV10-3 and TRBJ1-1; the D gene is possibly TRBD1 (6 bases). Per germline, CDR1 ENHRY and CDR2 SYGVKD. CDR3 length equals 14 residues. V was cut by 11 bases and J by 1 base, with 17 bases left in between. The CDR3 protein is CAAKRAGENTEAFF. The CDR3 bases are TGTGCCGCTAAAAGGGCAGGGGAGAACACTGAAGCTTTCTTT.

This clone was detected only once. This chain uses TRBV19 with TRBJ1-4; D perhaps matches TRBD1 (6 bases). The CDR3 runs 16 residues. Germline V CDR1 and CDR2: LNHDA, SQIVND (reference sequence). V gave up 6 bases and J gave up 2 bases, with 16 bases separating them. CDR3 bases: TGTGCCAGTAGAAGGGGTGGGGGCCGGACTAATGAAAAACTGTTTTTT. Amino acids: CASRRGGGRTNEKLFF.

The gene calls are TRBV6-5 and TRBJ1-2; 10 bases match TRBD1. This CDR3 region has 15 residues. V lost 0 bases and J lost 7; bases outside the gene matches: 5. In germline, CDR1 is MNHEY, CDR2 SVGAGI. The CDR3 is CASSYSGTGASGYTF. The CDR3 DNA is TGTGCCAGCAGTTACTCTGGGACAGGGGCATCTGGCTACACCTTC.

This chain connects TRBV7-9 to TRBJ2-2; TRBD2 might be the D (6 bases). Germline V gene data show CDR1 as SEHNR and CDR2 as FQNEAQ (reference sequence). V lost 3 bases and J lost 5, with 13 bases in between. The CDR3 sequence is 15 residues long. CDR3 bases: TGTGCCAGCAGCTTCGGAGGGCCGGGAACCGGGGAGCTGTTTTTT. Its translation is CASSFGGPGTGELFF.

This clone was counted a single time. J is TRBJ2-1 and V is TRBV9; 7 nucleotides align to TRBD2. J gave up 4 bases and V 0 bases, and 4 bases lay outside the gene matches. Germline lookup yields CDR1 SGDLS and CDR2 YYNGEE. The CDR3 has 15 residues. The CDR3: CASSVELAPYNEQFF. CDR3 DNA: TGTGCCAGCAGCGTAGAACTAGCGCCTTACAATGAGCAGTTCTTC.

In its sample, this clone was seen a few times. The chain couples TRBV27 to TRBJ1-2; TRBD1 matches 9 bases. Germline lookup yields CDR1 MNHEY and CDR2 SMNVEV (reference sequence). CDR3 length: 18 residues. The V and J ends lost 4 bases and 0 bases, in that order; junction bases with no gene match: 12. The DNA for the CDR3 is TGTGCCAGCAGTTCAGCCGGGACAGGGCTAAGGGCTAACTATGGCTACACCTTC. Its translation is CASSSAGTGLRANYGYTF.

The chain is built from TRBV18 and TRBJ1-1; 7 nucleotides align to TRBD1. Germline CDR1 KGHSH, CDR2 LQKENI. Trimming removed 3 bases from V and 6 bases from J; junction bases left unmatched: 10. The CDR3 totals 15 residues. The CDR3 nucleotides are TGTGCCAGCTCACCTCATCAAGGGACAGAGGCTGAAGCTTTCTTT. Protein: CASSPHQGTEAEAFF.

The chain is built from TRBV12-3 or TRBV12-4 and TRBJ1-1; TRBD1 aligns across 7 bases. This CDR3 comprises 12 residues. Unmatched junction bases numbered 6, after V lost 7 bases and J lost 7 bases. CDR3 amino acids: CASKLGTDEAFF. The CDR3 coding sequence is TGTGCCAGCAAGCTCGGGACAGATGAAGCTTTCTTT.